This TCR beta chain derives from a study of control samples from healthy donors and cancer patients. Libraries were prepared by immunoSEQ multiplex PCR; TCRdb keeps only in-frame clonotypes and omits some of them. Among around 140,000 clones listed, about 91% were seen once. With V trimmed by 7 bases and J by 8 bases, 7 bases remained unmatched. Germline V gene sequence: CDR1 SGDLS, CDR2 YYNGEE. There are 13 residues in the CDR3. This sequence joins TRBV9 and TRBJ2-3, with 10 nucleotides matching TRBD2. Sequences were obtained from blood. The TCR was taken from a man aged 25-45 years in good health. The DNA for the CDR3 is TGTGCCAGCTCAGCGGGGGGGCAGGGTACGCAGTATTTT. Translation gives CASSAGGQGTQYF. Based on the CDR3 plus reference TRBV9 and TRBJ2-3, the full variable domain is DSGVTQTPKHLITATGQRVTLRCSPRSGDLSVYWYQQSLDQGLQFLIQYYNGEERAKGNILERFSAQQFPDLHSELNLSSLELGDSALYFCASSAGGQGTQYFGPGTRLTVL.